Below, 30 T cell receptor beta chains from the same sample are listed, as sequenced in a study of preoperative IRX-2 immunotherapy in early breast cancer (dated by TCRdb to between 2018 and 2020). Libraries were made using the immunoSEQ multiplex PCR assay. This immuneACCESS table, as held by TCRdb, lists in-frame sequences with V and J called but not all clones. Of the missing ones, under half trace to an unresolved V gene in checked studies; the others have no known cause. The sample includes 30,000 to 45,000 clones, with roughly 82% observed a single time. Over 1.3% of the sample comes from the top ten. The sample's treatment or condition label is to be understood as: preoperative locoregional IRX-2 cytokine immunotherapy. Sequenced here: lymph node tissue, sampled after IRX-2 immunotherapy. The receptors were gathered from a human donor with breast cancer.

The rearrangement joins TRBV6-8 to TRBJ2-3; D perhaps matches TRBD2 (7 bases). V was clipped by 2 bases and J by 2 bases, with 11 bases between them. CDR3 size: 15 residues. Per the germline V gene, CDR1 is MNHGY and CDR2 is SAAAGT. The DNA of the CDR3 is TGTGCCAGCAGTTACGGGGGGGGCATCACAGATACGCAGTATTTT. Its protein is CASSYGGGITDTQYF.

This chain links TRBV5-1 with TRBJ2-7, with 7 bases identical to TRBD1. This CDR3 is built from 15 residues. Germline V gene lookup returns CDR1 SGHRS and CDR2 YFSETQ. With V trimmed by 7 bases and J by 6 bases, 16 bases remained unmatched. CDR3 in amino acids: CASRTLTQGKGEQYF. The CDR3 DNA is TGCGCCAGCCGAACCCTCACACAGGGGAAGGGCGAGCAGTACTTC.

The genes are TRBV11-3 and TRBJ2-5; D perhaps matches TRBD2 (5 bases). V lost 2 bases and J lost 5, with 12 bases in between. The CDR3 is 14 residues long. CDR1 is SGHNT, CDR2 YENEEA, per germline. CDR3: CASSLLEGRETQYF. CDR3 DNA sequence: TGTGCCAGCAGCTTACTCGAGGGTCGGGAGACCCAGTACTTC.

The chain couples TRBV11-3 to TRBJ2-3; TRBD1 matches at 7 bases. With V trimmed by 3 bases and J by 4 bases, 13 bases remained unmatched. The CDR3 is 17 amino acids. Germline V gene data show CDR1 as SGHNT and CDR2 as YENEEA. The CDR3 loop reads CASSLEEGRGRADTQYF. As DNA, the CDR3 is TGTGCCAGCAGCTTGGAAGAGGGCAGGGGGAGAGCAGATACGCAGTATTTT.

V and J are TRBV1 and TRBJ1-1; TRBD1, the table's D call, lacks a check against the DNA. TRBV1 has pseudogene status. CDR3 length: 17 residues. The chain's CDR3 is CASSQALAGTANGKAFF. CDR3 in DNA: TGCGCCAGCAGCCAAGCACTTGCCGGGACAGCGAATGGGAAGGCTTTCTTT.

The chain employs TRBV6-8 and TRBJ1-3; the D gene is possibly TRBD1 (5 bases). The CDR3 spans 14 residues. In germline, CDR1 is MNHGY, CDR2 SAAAGT. V was cut by 5 bases and J by 4 bases, with 12 bases left in between. This CDR3 is CASSQRTLGNTIYF. The CDR3 region has the DNA TGTGCCAGCAGTCAACGGACACTCGGAAACACCATATATTTT.

The chain recombines TRBV14 with TRBJ2-7; D ambiguous. The CDR3 sequence is 17 residues long. Germline CDR1 and CDR2: SGHDN and FVKESK. Deletions cut 1 base from V and 0 bases from J, with 16 bases between. DNA of the CDR3: TGTGCCAGCAGCCAAGCAACGACGGAGACGAGCTCCTACGAGCAGTACTTC. It encodes CASSQATTETSSYEQYF. Using reference TRBV14 and TRBJ2-7 for the parts outside the CDR3, the full variable domain is EAGVTQFPSHSVIEKGQTVTLRCDPISGHDNLYWYRRVMGKEIKFLLHFVKESKQDESGMPNNRFLAERTGGTYSTLKVQPAELEDSGVYFCASSQATTETSSYEQYFGPGTRLTVT.

The chain employs TRBV29-1 and TRBJ1-1, with TRBD1 identical over 12 bases. This CDR3 contains 17 residues. CDR1 is SQVTM, CDR2 ANQGSEA, per germline. The CDR3: CSVNSGTGGVGNTEAFF. DNA for the CDR3: TGCAGTGTGAACTCCGGGACAGGGGGCGTCGGGAACACTGAAGCTTTCTTT.

The chain uses TRBV11-3 and TRBJ2-2, with D possibly matching TRBD1 (5 bases). The CDR3 runs to 14 residues. Germline assignment: CDR1 SGHNT and CDR2 YENEEA. V was shortened by 7 bases and J by 4 bases, with 13 bases between the two germline ends. The CDR3 nucleotides are TGTGCCAGCACCCCAGGGCAAGCCACCGGGGAGCTGTTTTTT. Its protein is CASTPGQATGELFF. Full variable domain (outside the CDR3, taken from reference TRBV11-3 and TRBJ2-2): EAGVVQSPRYKIIEKKQPVAFWCNPISGHNTLYWYLQNLGQGPELLIRYENEEAVDDSQLPKDRFSAERLKGVDSTLKIQPAELGDSAVYLCASTPGQATGELFFGEGSRLTVL.

The chain joins TRBV6-8 to TRBJ1-2; 7 bases map to TRBD1. The CDR3 loop spans 15 amino acids. Germline CDR1 reads MNHGY; CDR2 reads SAAAGT. V dropped 5 bases and J dropped 5; count of bases not matched to a gene: 11. CDR3 amino acids: CASSGGQTRRYGYTF. Here the CDR3 DNA reads TGTGCCAGCAGTGGGGGACAGACCCGCCGGTATGGCTACACCTTC.

Comments on this clone: No DNA is shown, since the ends of the CDR3 on it are uncertain; the CDR3 is the one TCRdb lists. The V gene is TRBV6-8, the J gene TRBJ1-2. The CDR3 extends over 12 residues, inclusive of both ends. Germline lookup yields CDR1 MNHGY and CDR2 SAAAGT. The CDR3 loop reads CASSYFGNGYTF.

The rearrangement joins TRBV28 to TRBJ1-3; possible D gene TRBD1, 6 bases. Germline V lookup: CDR1 MDHEN, CDR2 SYDVKM. V was cut by 8 bases and J by 4 bases, with 18 bases left in between. The CDR3 spans 15 residues. In DNA, the CDR3 is TGTGCCAGCTCGAAACAGGGTTTGAAAGGAAACACCATATATTTT. This translates into CASSKQGLKGNTIYF.

The chain joins TRBV18 to TRBJ1-3, with 9 bases that match TRBD1. The J segment lost 0 bases and the V segment lost 3 bases, leaving 0 bases of the junction unmatched. The CDR3 is made up of 15 amino acids. Germline-derived CDR1 and CDR2 are KGHSH and LQKENI. CDR3 nucleotides: TGTGCCAGCTCACCGACAGGGGGCTCTGGAAACACCATATATTTT. This encodes CASSPTGGSGNTIYF.

This rearrangement joins TRBV19 to TRBJ1-1; 9 nucleotides match TRBD1. Germline CDR1 reads LNHDA; CDR2 reads SQIVND (reference sequence). CDR3 length: 15 residues. Germline trimming cut 6 bases from V and 0 bases from J; bases unmatched to any gene: 5. The CDR3 DNA is TGTGCCAGTAGGTCCCGGGACAGGGTGAACACTGAAGCTTTCTTT. Amino acid sequence: CASRSRDRVNTEAFF.

The CDR3: CASSSGTSGAYEQYF. The CDR3 DNA reads as TGTGCCAGCAGTTCCGGGACTAGCGGGGCCTACGAGCAGTACTTC. This chain uses TRBV6-8 with TRBJ2-7; 13 bases fit TRBD2. Per germline, CDR1 MNHGY and CDR2 SAAAGT. J was trimmed by 2 bases and V by 4 bases; bases with no gene match: 2. This CDR3 comprises 15 residues.

V usage is TRBV1 and J usage is TRBJ1-1. TRBV1 is noted as a pseudogene. This CDR3 spans 16 amino acids. CDR3 DNA sequence: TGCGCCAGCAGCCAAGTTAGAGGTTTCGACGGCACTGAAGCTTTCTTT. Its protein product is CASSQVRGFDGTEAFF.

This chain links TRBV29-1 with TRBJ2-7; 10 bases are shared with TRBD1. With V trimmed by 6 bases and J by 8 bases, 10 bases remained unmatched. This CDR3 is built from 13 residues. Germline V gene sequence: CDR1 SQVTM, CDR2 ANQGSEA. The CDR3 nucleotides read TGCAGCGTCTCAAGCCCGGGACAGGGGAAGCAGTACTTC. The encoded protein is CSVSSPGQGKQYF.

The rearrangement uses TRBV6-8 and TRBJ1-5; maybe TRBD1 (5 bases). The CDR3 sequence is 18 residues long. Germline CDR1 reads MNHGY; CDR2 reads SAAAGT. Trimming left V 5 bases short and J 0 bases short, with 20 bases between. The CDR3 coding sequence is TGTGCCAGCAGTCCTAACCGGGACCTATTATATAGCAATCAGCCCCAGCATTTT. Translation: CASSPNRDLLYSNQPQHF.

This clone has only one observation. The rearrangement joins TRBV7-1 to TRBJ2-3; no clear D. TRBV7-1 is known as an ORF, though its function is uncertain. Deletions cut 5 bases from V and 0 bases from J, with 9 bases between. The CDR3 length is 14 residues. The CDR3 coding sequence is TGTGCCAGCAGCAAAATCCCTAGCACAGATACGCAGTATTTT. Translation gives CASSKIPSTDTQYF.

This sequence joins TRBV11-3 and TRBJ1-3; TRBD1 aligns across 7 bases. J was trimmed by 4 bases and V by 2 bases; bases with no gene match: 8. CDR3 length: 16 amino acids. Per the germline V gene, CDR1 is SGHNT and CDR2 is YENEEA. The CDR3 DNA reads as TGTGCCAGCAGCTTAAGGGAGGGGGCCCCGGGAAACACCATATATTTT. This sequence encodes CASSLREGAPGNTIYF. The full variable domain, in which reference TRBV11-3 and TRBJ1-3 provide the parts outside the CDR3, is EAGVVQSPRYKIIEKKQPVAFWCNPISGHNTLYWYLQNLGQGPELLIRYENEEAVDDSQLPKDRFSAERLKGVDSTLKIQPAELGDSAVYLCASSLREGAPGNTIYFGEGSWLTVV.

The chain combines TRBV18 with TRBJ1-1; D is possibly TRBD1 (6 bases). The germline CDR1 and CDR2 sequences are KGHSH and LQKENI. The ends were cut back, 3 bases at V and 4 bases at J, with 9 bases in the middle. The CDR3 spans 13 residues. In DNA form, the CDR3 reads TGTGCCAGCTCACCGAGACAGGTCACTGAAGCTTTCTTT. This translates into CASSPRQVTEAFF.

The CDR3 sequence: CASTDQGQRYGYTF. The DNA for the CDR3 is TGTGCCAGCACGGACCAAGGTCAGCGCTATGGCTACACCTTC. This chain links TRBV11-3 with TRBJ1-2; no firm D call. Germline CDR1 is SGHNT and CDR2 is YENEEA. V was pared by 7 bases and J by 4 bases, with 16 bases between. The CDR3 loop spans 14 amino acids.

V and J are TRBV6-8 and TRBJ1-3; a weak D match, TRBD1 (6 bases). CDR1 is MNHGY, CDR2 SAAAGT, per germline. V was shortened by 5 bases and J by 0 bases, with 14 bases between the two germline ends. The CDR3 consists of 16 residues. The CDR3 coding sequence is TGTGCCAGCAGTACTGGACAGACAGTCTCTGGAAACACCATATATTTT. Translation gives CASSTGQTVSGNTIYF.

This clone was observed a single time. The chain carries TRBV7-1 and TRBJ2-7, with D possibly called TRBD1 or TRBD2 (5 bases each). TRBV7-1 is sorted into the ORF group, with uncertain function. The CDR3 totals 13 residues. V lost 4 bases to trimming and J lost 6 bases, with 13 bases between them. The CDR3 loop is CASSFELDSEQYF. CDR3 DNA sequence: TGTGCCAGCAGCTTCGAACTAGACAGCGAGCAGTACTTC.

V is TRBV18 and J is TRBJ1-2, with D possibly being TRBD1 (5 bases). The CDR3 totals 12 residues. Trimming pared 3 bases from V and 5 bases from J, leaving 7 bases between. In germline, CDR1 is KGHSH, CDR2 LQKENI. CDR3 protein: CASSPGLYGYTF. CDR3 coding DNA: TGTGCCAGCTCACCGGGACTTTATGGCTACACCTTC.

Points on this clone: This same CDR3 is encoded by further DNA sequences in the sample. The chain carries TRBV11-3 and TRBJ1-1; D not certain. The V end was cut by 4 bases, the J end by 0 bases, with 9 bases between. The V gene's germline CDR1 is SGHNT and CDR2 YENEEA. The CDR3 has 14 residues. The CDR3 nucleotides are TGTGCCAGCAGCTCTGGGAGATTGAACACTGAAGCTTTCTTT. It yields the protein CASSSGRLNTEAFF.

The genes are TRBV18 and TRBJ2-7; D possibly uses TRBD1 or TRBD2 (5 bases each). V lost 1 base and J 7 bases, leaving 14 bases between the germline ends. This CDR3 region has 14 residues. CDR1 and CDR2 from the germline V gene are KGHSH and LQKENI. The CDR3 is CASSPRGMRGEQYF. Written as DNA, the CDR3 is TGTGCCAGCTCACCACGGGGGATGAGAGGAGAGCAGTACTTC.

The chain uses TRBV11-3 and TRBJ1-2; no clear D. V was clipped by 4 bases and J by 2 bases, with 14 bases between them. The CDR3 is 15 amino acids. Germline CDR1 SGHNT, CDR2 YENEEA. The CDR3 spells CASSSRPLVNYGYTF. DNA of the CDR3: TGTGCCAGCAGCTCCCGCCCACTTGTAAACTATGGCTACACCTTC.

This chain links TRBV6-8 with TRBJ1-1; D unclear. Germline CDR1 and CDR2: MNHGY and SAAAGT. The CDR3 contains 13 residues. Trimming left V 6 bases short and J 5 bases short, with 13 bases between. This CDR3 reads CASRPVGKTEAFF. The CDR3 DNA follows: TGTGCCAGCAGGCCCGTCGGGAAGACTGAAGCTTTCTTT.

The chain combines TRBV19 with TRBJ1-5, with 8 bases fitting TRBD1. CDR1 and CDR2 (germline): LNHDA, SQIVND (reference sequence). The CDR3 has 14 residues. V trimming: 8 bases; J trimming: 7 bases; junction bases outside the gene matches: 10. The CDR3 loop is CASGQGAPVQPQHF. The CDR3 bases are TGTGCCAGTGGTCAGGGGGCGCCGGTGCAGCCCCAGCATTTT.